The source of this T cell receptor (beta chain) is a study of T cell responses to AZD1222 COVID-19 vaccine (dated by TCRdb to the early 2020s). At the level of the whole study: AZD1222 recipients with second doses at about 4 weeks or about 12 weeks were pooled, because spike-specific TCR depth and breadth did not differ between schedules. TCR sequencing covered over 230 trial participants: around 210 given two doses of AZD1222 and about 26 given two doses of MenACWY control vaccine. Enrollment into the trials was organized by age into subgroups of 18-55, 56-69 and 70-plus years, and those subgroups contained around 150, 28 and 57 TCR-sequenced participants, respectively. Overall study outcomes, separate from this receptor: Conclusions about previously exposed vaccinees are limited, since just 6 or 7 AZD1222 recipients were seropositive for SARS-CoV-2 at baseline. Epitopes outside the regions mutated in the B.1.351 and B.1.1.7 variants were reportedly recognized by nearly half of the unique spike-specific TCRs. Because no day 14 peak-response samples were available, the repertoires could be characterized only after the peak T cell response. After two AZD1222 doses, both the breadth and the depth of spike-specific TCRs were significantly higher than at day 0 and than in MenACWY recipients. Vaccine-associated CD4 TCRs spanned the whole spike protein, with dominant responses in regions 160-218 and 743-854. Participants were mostly white British, with more females than males. The authors suggested clonal diversity may have been underestimated. In the small 56-69-year group, the increase in depth fell short of significance, most likely because of low power.

To note about this clone: No cognate antigen has been identified for it. No clone much larger than this one lies a single base away; base qualities are absent.

Per the germline V gene, MNHEY is the CDR1 and SVGAGI is the CDR2. The CDR3, cysteine through phenylalanine, is 13 amino acids long. Only CDR3 DNA remains: 39 bases, in frame from the first base. V drops 2 bases and J drops 3 bases, leaving 5 bases in between. The CDR3 regions of human TCRbeta chains were analyzed by immunosequencing. As for how the authors treated the data: Repertoire TCRs were matched against a reference library of SARS-CoV-2-specific TCRs generated with the MIRA antigen-specificity platform. Breadth meant the fraction of unique TCRs that were SARS-CoV-2-associated, whereas depth meant the fraction of total T cells that were SARS-CoV-2-associated. Each spike-specific TCR was assigned to its reactive spike region and to a CD4 or CD8 class using the MIRA data. Log10-transformed breadth and depth values were compared by one-way ANOVA with Sidak's multiple comparisons tests. Not all clones reach the TCRdb copy of this immuneACCESS table, which keeps in-frame sequences only. Checked studies attribute under half of the gap to unresolved V genes and leave the rest unexplained. V, J and clone size are taken as reported in that table, and D and trimming were inferred from the DNA itself. A total of more than 95,000 clones appear in this sample, 82% of them only once. Clones ranked in the top ten supply 5% of the sample.

The time point tag for this specimen amounts to: baseline before first vaccination. Vaccinee samples were obtained from the UK trials COV001 and COV002, which included a single-blind randomized controlled phase 2/3 trial of AZD1222 (ChAdOx1 nCoV-19) in healthy adults. For TCRbeta chain sequencing, PBMC samples were collected from trial participants at day 0 and at day 28 after the second dose. The chain uses TRBV6-5 and TRBJ1-5, with no reliable assignment of the D segment. This clonotype was obtained from an adult in good health. The sequencing used peripheral blood, collected on day 0 of AZD1222 vaccination. The sequence in DNA is TGTGCCAGCAGTTACGGGGTCAATCAGCCCCAGCATTTT. It codes for CASSYGVNQPQHF.